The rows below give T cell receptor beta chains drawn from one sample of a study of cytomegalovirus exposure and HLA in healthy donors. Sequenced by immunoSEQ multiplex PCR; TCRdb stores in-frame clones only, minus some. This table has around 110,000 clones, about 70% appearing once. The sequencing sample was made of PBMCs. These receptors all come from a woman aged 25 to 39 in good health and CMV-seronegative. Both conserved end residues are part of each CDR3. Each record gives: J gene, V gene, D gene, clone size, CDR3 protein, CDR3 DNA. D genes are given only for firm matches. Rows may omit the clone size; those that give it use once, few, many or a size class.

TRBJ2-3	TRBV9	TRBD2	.	CASSVGASGGTDTQYF	TGTGCCAGCAGCGTAGGAGCTAGCGGGGGCACAGATACGCAGTATTTT
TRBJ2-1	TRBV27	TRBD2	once	CASSLSGGPSNEQFF	TGTGCCAGCAGTTTGTCGGGAGGGCCGAGCAATGAGCAGTTCTTC
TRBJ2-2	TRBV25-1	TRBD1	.	CASGRDRVPGELFF	TGTGCCAGCGGACGGGACAGGGTCCCCGGGGAGCTGTTTTTT
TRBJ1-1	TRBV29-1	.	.	CSVHRESDTEAFF	TGCAGCGTACACAGGGAATCCGACACTGAAGCTTTCTTT
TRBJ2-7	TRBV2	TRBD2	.	CASNLAGYEQYF	TGTGCCAGCAACCTAGCGGGCTACGAGCAGTACTTC
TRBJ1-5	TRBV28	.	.	CASSWAGSNQPQHF	TGTGCCAGCAGTTGGGCAGGCAGCAATCAGCCCCAGCATTTT
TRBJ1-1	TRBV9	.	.	CASSVGGDDTEAFF	TGTGCCAGCAGCGTAGGGGGAGATGACACTGAAGCTTTCTTT
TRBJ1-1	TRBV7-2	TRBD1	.	CASSLVRGRTEAFF	TGTGCCAGCAGCTTAGTGAGGGGGCGCACTGAAGCTTTCTTT
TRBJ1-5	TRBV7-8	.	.	CASSLDRTSNQPQHF	TGTGCCAGCAGCTTAGACAGGACGAGCAATCAGCCCCAGCATTTT
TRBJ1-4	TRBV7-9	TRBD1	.	CASSLARGTGRNEKLFF	TGTGCCAGCAGCTTAGCGAGAGGGACAGGGAGAAATGAAAAACTGTTTTTT
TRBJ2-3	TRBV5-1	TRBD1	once	CASSPGQTTDTQYF	TGCGCCAGCAGCCCGGGACAGACCACAGATACGCAGTATTTT
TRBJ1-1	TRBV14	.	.	CASSLPGQNTEAFF	TGTGCCAGCAGCCTCCCCGGACAAAACACTGAAGCCTTCTTT